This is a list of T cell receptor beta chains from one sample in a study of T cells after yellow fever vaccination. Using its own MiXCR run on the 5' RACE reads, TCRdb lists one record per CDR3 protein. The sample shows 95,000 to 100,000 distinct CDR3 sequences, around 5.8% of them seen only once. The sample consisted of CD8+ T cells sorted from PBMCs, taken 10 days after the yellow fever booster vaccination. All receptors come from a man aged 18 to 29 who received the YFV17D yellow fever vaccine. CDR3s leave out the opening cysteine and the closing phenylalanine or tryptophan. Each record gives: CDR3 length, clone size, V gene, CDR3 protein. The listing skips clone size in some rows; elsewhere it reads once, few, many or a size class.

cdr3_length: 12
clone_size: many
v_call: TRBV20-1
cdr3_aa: SARDRWKMATHT

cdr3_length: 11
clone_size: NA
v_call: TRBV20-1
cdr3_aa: SARDYSGYEQY

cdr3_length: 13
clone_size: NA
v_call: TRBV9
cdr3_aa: ASSVVGQGDTEAF

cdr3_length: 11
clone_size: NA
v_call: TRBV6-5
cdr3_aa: ASSSRGGQPQH

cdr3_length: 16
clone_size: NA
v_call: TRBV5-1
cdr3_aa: ASSLAPGVGSGANVLT

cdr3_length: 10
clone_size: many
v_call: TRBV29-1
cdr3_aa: SAVTGLNIQY

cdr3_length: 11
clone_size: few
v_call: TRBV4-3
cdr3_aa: ASSQWVGTEAF

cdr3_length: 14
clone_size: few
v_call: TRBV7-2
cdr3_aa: ASSFSTGRTDQPQH

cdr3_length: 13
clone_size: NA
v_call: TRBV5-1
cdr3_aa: ASSLTGYGNTEAF

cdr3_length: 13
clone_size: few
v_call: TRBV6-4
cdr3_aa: ASKAAGWDTGELF

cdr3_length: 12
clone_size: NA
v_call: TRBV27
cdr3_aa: ASNPGRGGNIQY

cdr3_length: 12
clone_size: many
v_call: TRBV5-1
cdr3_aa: ASSTGAYVETQY

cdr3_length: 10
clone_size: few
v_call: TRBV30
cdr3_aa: AWSLQGNEQY

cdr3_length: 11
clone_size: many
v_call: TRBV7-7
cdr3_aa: ASSPGQRNEQF

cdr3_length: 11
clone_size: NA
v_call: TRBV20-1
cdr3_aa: SARSLAAWEQY

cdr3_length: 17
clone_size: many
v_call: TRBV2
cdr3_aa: ASSEVGSSGGARTDTQY

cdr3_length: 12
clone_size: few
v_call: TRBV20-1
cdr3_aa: SARESGVYNEQF

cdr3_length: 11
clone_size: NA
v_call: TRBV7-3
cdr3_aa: ASSLEGPWPQY

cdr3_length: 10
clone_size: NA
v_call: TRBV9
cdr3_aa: ASSVNQDTIY

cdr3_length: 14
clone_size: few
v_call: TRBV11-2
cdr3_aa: ASSPPWRGNGNTIY

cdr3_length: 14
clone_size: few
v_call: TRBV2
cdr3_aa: ASSGGLAGPYNEQF

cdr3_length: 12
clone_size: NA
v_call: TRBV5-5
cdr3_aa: ASSLETGGQPQH

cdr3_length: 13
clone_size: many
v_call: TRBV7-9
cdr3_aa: ASSLPPKNTGELF

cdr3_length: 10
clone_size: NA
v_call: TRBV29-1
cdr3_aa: SVVKFPETQY

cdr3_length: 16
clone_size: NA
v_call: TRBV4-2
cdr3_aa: ASSQDGRDGMSSYEQY

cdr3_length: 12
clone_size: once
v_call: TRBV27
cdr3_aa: ASSPGAWGTEAF

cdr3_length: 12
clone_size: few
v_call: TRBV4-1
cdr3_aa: ASSQRTEQETQY

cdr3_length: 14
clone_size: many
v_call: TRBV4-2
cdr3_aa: ASSQQPGGAQNIQY

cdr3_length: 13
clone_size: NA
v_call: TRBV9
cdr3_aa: ASSSGQPNTGELF

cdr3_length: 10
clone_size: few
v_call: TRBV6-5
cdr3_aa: ASSYKMDEQF

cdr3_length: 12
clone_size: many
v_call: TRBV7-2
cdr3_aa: ASSLGWGYNEQF

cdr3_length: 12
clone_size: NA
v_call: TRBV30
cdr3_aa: AWSVLGGTDEQY

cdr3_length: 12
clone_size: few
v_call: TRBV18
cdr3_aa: ASSATGPNSPLH

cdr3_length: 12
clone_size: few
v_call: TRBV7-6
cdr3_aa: ASSLGDIPDTQY

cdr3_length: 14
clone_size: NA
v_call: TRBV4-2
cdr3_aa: ASSQALGQTPDTQY

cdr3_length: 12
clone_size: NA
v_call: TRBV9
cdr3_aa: ASSATGTTYEQY

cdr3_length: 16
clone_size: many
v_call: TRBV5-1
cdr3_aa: ASSTGQGLSSYNSPLH

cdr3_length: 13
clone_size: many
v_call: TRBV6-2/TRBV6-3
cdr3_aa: ASSLPYRGRFEQY

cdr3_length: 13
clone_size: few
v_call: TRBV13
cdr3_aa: ASSLEGQLADTQY

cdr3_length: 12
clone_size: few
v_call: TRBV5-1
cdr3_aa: ASSLEAGDYGYT

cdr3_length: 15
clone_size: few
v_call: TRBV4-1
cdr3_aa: ASSQAGGPGVGDTQY

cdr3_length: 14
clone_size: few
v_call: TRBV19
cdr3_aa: ASRGGQTSSYNEQF

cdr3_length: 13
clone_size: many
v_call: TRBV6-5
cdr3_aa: ASSPGGLAKNIQY

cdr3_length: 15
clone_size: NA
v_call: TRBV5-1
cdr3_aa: ASSLVFGGEGNYGYT

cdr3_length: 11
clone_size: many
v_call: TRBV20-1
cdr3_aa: SAREQYSYEQY

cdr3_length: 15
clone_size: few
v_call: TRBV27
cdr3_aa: ASSLPAGGRGTDTQY

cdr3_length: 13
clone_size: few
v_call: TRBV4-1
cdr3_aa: ASSQEPASQETQY

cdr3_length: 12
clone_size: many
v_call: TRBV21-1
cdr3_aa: ASSALTGRNEQF

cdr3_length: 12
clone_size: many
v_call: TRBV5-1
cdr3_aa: ASSPRQGTYEQY

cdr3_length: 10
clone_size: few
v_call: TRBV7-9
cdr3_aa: ASSEYTYEQY

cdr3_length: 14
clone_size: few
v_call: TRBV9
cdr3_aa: ASSQRTGTPSYEQY

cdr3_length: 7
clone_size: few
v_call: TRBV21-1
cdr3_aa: ASTETQY

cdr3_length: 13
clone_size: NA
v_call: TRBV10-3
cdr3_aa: AISESGTGEETQY

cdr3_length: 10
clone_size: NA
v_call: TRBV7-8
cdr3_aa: ASVRGQETQY

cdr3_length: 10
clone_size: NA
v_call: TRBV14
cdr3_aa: ASSESRVEQF